These 30 T cell receptor beta chains were sequenced from one sample in a study of beta chain features in type 1 diabetes. As every portion of the isolated RNA was reverse transcribed, the sequencing read expressed TCRB transcripts. Sequencing was performed with immunoSEQ multiplex PCR; in TCRdb, only in-frame clones are kept and a portion is missing. The sample lists roughly 230,000 clones; roughly 9.6% were seen once. The material sequenced was naive CD4+ T cells from blood. All receptors derive from a woman under 30 in good health.

This clone has more than one count but fewer than ten. The rearrangement uses TRBV6-1 and TRBJ1-1; 12 bases align to TRBD1. The CDR3 has 16 amino acids. V lost 4 bases, J lost 9 bases, and 12 bases stayed unmatched. The V gene's germline CDR1 is MNHNS and CDR2 SASEGT. The CDR3 DNA is TGTGCCAGCAGTGGGGACAGGGGGCTACGACTGAGGAAAGCTTTCTTT. This gives the protein CASSGDRGLRLRKAFF.

V usage is TRBV28 and J usage is TRBJ2-5; TRBD2 matches 11 bases. CDR1 and CDR2 from the germline V gene are MDHEN and SYDVKM. V lost 4 bases, J lost 8 bases, and 12 bases stayed unmatched. This CDR3 is 16 amino acids long. In DNA form, the CDR3 reads TGTGCCAGCAGTTCGAGACTAGCGGGGCCAGGGGATACCCAGTACTTC. This codes for CASSSRLAGPGDTQYF.

This clone was observed a few times. The genes are TRBV7-3 and TRBJ2-3; TRBD2 matches 9 bases. V lost 1 base, J lost 9 bases, and 2 bases stayed unmatched. Germline values: CDR1 SGHTA, CDR2 FQGTGA. The CDR3 is made up of 13 amino acids. The CDR3 nucleotides read TGTGCCAGCAGCTTAAGGGCGGGGGGGACGCAGTATTTT. As protein: CASSLRAGGTQYF.

The chain uses TRBV9 and TRBJ2-3; 15 bases agree with TRBD2. Looked up from germline, CDR1 is SGDLS and CDR2 is YYNGEE. The CDR3 length is 17 residues. The trim removed 0 bases at V and 6 bases at J, leaving 5 bases unmatched. The CDR3: CASSVEPGLAGGDTQYF. CDR3 in DNA: TGTGCCAGCAGCGTAGAGCCGGGACTAGCGGGAGGTGATACGCAGTATTTT.

This clone was seen more than once but under ten times. The rearrangement links TRBV6-1 to TRBJ2-2; no reliable D call. The germline CDR1 and CDR2 sequences are MNHNS and SASEGT. There are 16 residues in the CDR3. V was trimmed by 4 bases and J by 4 bases, leaving 16 bases between them. The CDR3 DNA reads TGTGCCAGCAGTGCCTTTAGTCGCTCTGGCACCGGGGAGCTGTTTTTT. Protein sequence: CASSAFSRSGTGELFF.

V is TRBV5-1 and J is TRBJ2-1; a possible D gene is TRBD2 (5 bases). Trimming removed 1 base at V and 5 bases at J, with 13 bases between. Germline lookup yields CDR1 SGHRS and CDR2 YFSETQ. The CDR3 has 15 amino acids. DNA of the CDR3: TGCGCCAGCAGCTTGTTTCCAGCGGACCACAATGAGCAGTTCTTC. It translates to CASSLFPADHNEQFF.

This clone appeared many times. The chain uses TRBV4-1 and TRBJ2-1, with 7 bases fitting TRBD2. The junction had 3 bases not matched to a gene; V was cut back by 2 bases and J by 2 bases. Per germline, CDR1 MGHRA and CDR2 YSYEKL. This CDR3 has 15 residues. The chain's CDR3 is CASSQLGLAYNEQFF. The CDR3 nucleotides read TGCGCCAGCAGCCAACTTGGACTAGCCTACAATGAGCAGTTCTTC.

V is TRBV18 and J is TRBJ2-7; 11 bases are a match to TRBD1. The V segment lost 4 bases and the J segment 3 bases; nucleotides outside the gene matches: 2. In germline, CDR1 is KGHSH, CDR2 LQKENI. This CDR3 spans 14 amino acids. The CDR3 DNA is TGTGCCAGCTCACGGGACAGGGGGAACTACGAGCAGTACTTC. Amino acid sequence: CASSRDRGNYEQYF.

This clone was observed a handful of times. V and J are TRBV2 and TRBJ2-1; D is unresolved. The CDR3 runs to 15 residues. CDR1 SNHLY and CDR2 FYNNEI come from the germline V gene. Trimming removed 2 bases from V and 0 bases from J, with 8 bases in between. The CDR3 coding sequence is TGTGCCAGCAGTGAAATACTGAGCTCCTACAATGAGCAGTTCTTC. Translated: CASSEILSSYNEQFF.

Only a few counts were recorded for this clone. The CDR3 reads CASSIRGTEAFF. As DNA, the CDR3 is TGTGCCAGTAGTATAAGGGGTACTGAAGCTTTCTTT. This chain joins TRBV19 and TRBJ1-1; D perhaps matches TRBD1 (5 bases). The germline V gene encodes CDR1 LNHDA and CDR2 SQIVND (reference sequence). The V end was cut by 2 bases, the J end by 5 bases, with 6 bases between. The CDR3 has 12 amino acids.

The J gene is TRBJ2-5, the V gene TRBV2, with a possible D match to TRBD2 (5 bases). Germline CDR1 reads SNHLY; CDR2 reads FYNNEI. V was shortened by 4 bases and J by 5 bases, with 11 bases between the two germline ends. This CDR3 is 13 amino acids long. As DNA, the CDR3 is TGTGCCAGCAGTGGGGGTCCGGGGGAGACCCAGTACTTC. Amino acid sequence: CASSGGPGETQYF.

The sample holds a few counts of this clone. V and J are TRBV5-1 and TRBJ1-2; 9 nucleotides line up with TRBD1. Per germline, CDR1 SGHRS and CDR2 YFSETQ. This CDR3 contains 15 residues. Trimming at V came to 0 bases and at J to 8 bases, leaving 8 bases not matched to a gene. CDR3 in amino acids: CASSLAGTGMFGYTF. The CDR3 coding sequence is TGCGCCAGCAGCTTGGCCGGGACAGGGATGTTCGGCTACACCTTC.

This clone showed up just a few times. The chain combines TRBV14 with TRBJ1-3; D unresolved. CDR1 and CDR2 from the germline V gene are SGHDN and FVKESK. This CDR3 comprises 16 residues. V was trimmed by 6 bases and J by 2 bases, leaving 17 bases between them. This CDR3 reads CASSKRLTRTGNTIYF. The CDR3 nucleotides are TGTGCCAGCAGTAAGAGGCTGACCAGAACTGGAAACACCATATATTTT. Looking up the rest from reference TRBV14 and TRBJ1-3 gives the full variable domain: EAGVTQFPSHSVIEKGQTVTLRCDPISGHDNLYWYRRVMGKEIKFLLHFVKESKQDESGMPNNRFLAERTGGTYSTLKVQPAELEDSGVYFCASSKRLTRTGNTIYFGEGSWLTVV.

The chain couples TRBV6-1 to TRBJ1-5; D is perhaps TRBD1 (5 bases). Between the trimmed V and J ends, which lost 8 bases and 1 base, there was a span of 9 bases. CDR1 and CDR2 (germline): MNHNS, SASEGT. The CDR3 is 13 residues long. The CDR3 is CASQTVSNQPQHF. The DNA of the CDR3 is TGTGCCAGCCAGACAGTAAGCAATCAGCCCCAGCATTTT.

Only a few counts were recorded for this clone. This chain connects TRBV7-9 to TRBJ1-2; D is possibly TRBD1 (6 bases). The CDR3 spans 12 residues. Trimming shortened V by 5 bases and J by 6 bases, and 10 bases separated the two germline ends. Germline V lookup: CDR1 SEHNR, CDR2 FQNEAQ (reference sequence). The CDR3 reads CASSAQGNGYTF. As DNA, the CDR3 is TGTGCCAGCAGCGCACAGGGAAATGGCTACACCTTC. Using reference TRBV7-9 and TRBJ1-2 for the parts outside the CDR3, the full variable domain is DTGVSQNPRHKITKRGQNVTFRCDPISEHNRLYWYRQTLGQGPEFLTYFQNEAQLEKSRLLSDRFSAERPKGSFSTLEIQRTEQGDSAMYLCASSAQGNGYTFGSGTRLTVV.

A few counts support this clone. The chain couples TRBV7-2 to TRBJ1-4; D is undetermined. Germline loops: CDR1 SGHTA, CDR2 FQGNSA. V lost 2 bases and J lost 5, with 9 bases in between. The CDR3 totals 14 residues. The CDR3 loop is CASSLWSMNEKLFF. CDR3 sequence (DNA): TGTGCCAGCAGCTTATGGAGCATGAATGAAAAACTGTTTTTT.

V usage is TRBV6-5 and J usage is TRBJ2-7; tentatively, D is TRBD1 (5 bases). The germline V gene has CDR1 MNHEY and CDR2 SVGAGI. The CDR3 spans 14 residues. The V gene lost 1 base and the J gene lost 4 bases, with 11 bases spanning the gap. The CDR3 DNA is TGTGCCAGCAGTTACTTTGGCAGGGTTTACGAGCAGTACTTC. Amino acids: CASSYFGRVYEQYF.

The chain employs TRBV7-2 and TRBJ1-1, with 7 bases matching TRBD1. V was clipped by 7 bases and J by 1 base; unmatched bases: 9. The CDR3 is 15 amino acids. Germline CDR1 reads SGHTA; CDR2 reads FQGNSA. CDR3 bases: TGTGCCAGCACCCCGTGGGGACAGTGGAACACTGAAGCTTTCTTT. Protein sequence: CASTPWGQWNTEAFF.

This clone occurred many times. Other nucleotide sequences in the sample specify the same CDR3. The chain carries TRBV9 and TRBJ2-3, with D uncertain. Deletions cut 3 bases from V and 0 bases from J, with 5 bases between. The CDR3 runs to 13 residues. The germline V gene has CDR1 SGDLS and CDR2 YYNGEE. The DNA for the CDR3 is TGTGCCAGCAGCGCTACTAGCACAGATACGCAGTATTTT. Protein sequence: CASSATSTDTQYF.

This clone occurred a few times. The chain carries TRBV27 and TRBJ2-7; TRBD1 matches 10 bases. J gave up 4 bases and V 6 bases, and 6 bases lay outside the gene matches. The CDR3 loop spans 14 amino acids. Looked up from germline, CDR1 is MNHEY and CDR2 is SMNVEV (reference sequence). The CDR3 sequence: CASSGWDRGYEQYF. The CDR3 DNA reads as TGTGCCAGCAGCGGGTGGGACAGGGGTTACGAGCAGTACTTC.

In its sample, this clone was seen a few times. The V and J genes are TRBV2 and TRBJ1-1; possibly TRBD1 for D (5 bases). The germline V gene encodes CDR1 SNHLY and CDR2 FYNNEI. The ends were cut back, 7 bases at V and 0 bases at J, with 9 bases in the middle. The CDR3 is made up of 13 amino acids. The CDR3 bases are TGTGCCAGCATCGACAGCCTGAACACTGAAGCTTTCTTT. This codes for CASIDSLNTEAFF.

This clone was seen more than once but under ten times. V and J are TRBV19 and TRBJ2-4; the match to TRBD1 covers 7 bases. Germline-derived CDR1 and CDR2 are LNHDA and SQIVND (reference sequence). This CDR3 is 17 amino acids long. The V and J ends lost 4 bases and 5 bases, in that order; junction bases with no gene match: 14. CDR3 loop: CASSKTRPGQDENIQYF. In nucleotides, the CDR3 is TGTGCCAGTAGTAAGACCCGACCTGGACAGGACGAAAACATTCAGTACTTC.

This clone was detected many times. The rearrangement links TRBV28 to TRBJ2-1; D remains ambiguous. The CDR3 consists of 13 residues. V was clipped by 5 bases and J by 4 bases, with 9 bases between them. Germline CDR1 MDHEN, CDR2 SYDVKM. CDR3 in DNA: TGTGCCAGCAGTCCCCCTGAGTACAATGAGCAGTTCTTC. It codes for CASSPPEYNEQFF.

Comment on this clone: The identical CDR3 is also encoded by other nucleotide sequences in the sample. This chain uses TRBV30 with TRBJ2-3; D is possibly TRBD1 (5 bases). Per germline, CDR1 GTSNPN and CDR2 SVGIG (reference sequence). The V end was cut by 2 bases, the J end by 3 bases, with 6 bases between. The CDR3 contains 12 residues. The CDR3 bases are TGTGCCTGGAGTACAGGAACAGATACGCAGTATTTT. Translation gives CAWSTGTDTQYF.

The chain is built from TRBV9 and TRBJ1-1; 9 bases fit TRBD1. Germline V CDR1 and CDR2: SGDLS, YYNGEE. The ends lost 3 bases at V and 6 bases at J; junction bases unmatched: 15. This CDR3 contains 17 residues. CDR3 protein: CASSATGGSRRSSEAFF. CDR3 bases: TGTGCCAGCAGCGCGACAGGGGGATCGCGGCGGAGCTCTGAAGCTTTCTTT.

The CDR3 DNA reads as TGTGCCAGCTCACCAGGGGGAGGTACTAGCACAGATACGCAGTATTTT. It encodes CASSPGGGTSTDTQYF. This sequence joins TRBV18 and TRBJ2-3, with D possibly TRBD2 on 6 matching bases. Trimming removed 2 bases at V and 0 bases at J, with 12 bases between. Germline CDR1 reads KGHSH; CDR2 reads LQKENI. The CDR3 loop spans 16 amino acids.

A few counts support this clone. The gene calls are TRBV5-1 and TRBJ2-3; possibly TRBD2 for D (5 bases). V was pared by 2 bases and J by 3 bases, with 10 bases between. The germline CDR1 and CDR2 sequences are SGHRS and YFSETQ. The CDR3 runs to 14 residues. CDR3 sequence: CASSFSARTDTQYF. CDR3 DNA sequence: TGCGCCAGCAGCTTTAGCGCAAGGACAGATACGCAGTATTTT.

This clone was detected a few times. The rearrangement uses TRBV18 and TRBJ1-1, with 9 bases fitting TRBD1. The CDR3 spans 17 residues. The V gene end was trimmed by 4 bases and the J gene end by 2 bases; junction bases not matched to a gene: 11. Germline V lookup: CDR1 KGHSH, CDR2 LQKENI. CDR3 nucleotide sequence: TGTGCCAGCTCACTCAGCATGAACAGGGGGCAAAACACTGAAGCTTTCTTT. Residues: CASSLSMNRGQNTEAFF. The variable domain in full, with the rest retrieved from reference TRBV18 and TRBJ1-1, is NAGVMQNPRHLVRRRGQEARLRCSPMKGHSHVYWYRQLPEEGLKFMVYLQKENIIDESGMPKERFSAEFPKEGPSILRIQQVVRGDSAAYFCASSLSMNRGQNTEAFFGQGTRLTVV.

The chain couples TRBV29-1 to TRBJ1-1; 7 nucleotides line up with TRBD1. The CDR3 has 15 residues. The germline CDR1 and CDR2 sequences are SQVTM and ANQGSEA. With 6 bases clipped from V and 1 base from J, the junction kept 11 bases outside the gene matches. The CDR3 sequence: CSVKGWAGGNTEAFF. DNA of the CDR3: TGCAGCGTGAAGGGCTGGGCAGGGGGGAACACTGAAGCTTTCTTT. Based on the CDR3 plus reference TRBV29-1 and TRBJ1-1, the full variable domain is SAVISQKPSRDICQRGTSLTIQCQVDSQVTMMFWYRQQPGQSLTLIATANQGSEATYESGFVIDKFPISRPNLTFSTLTVSNMSPEDSSIYLCSVKGWAGGNTEAFFGQGTRLTVV.

This clone was observed a handful of times. For the CDR3, the DNA is TGCAGCGTTGTTGGGGGCGCGGGCTATGGCTACACCTTC. Encoded protein: CSVVGGAGYGYTF. This chain links TRBV29-1 with TRBJ1-2, with D perhaps TRBD1 (6 bases). Deletions cut 4 bases from V and 4 bases from J, with 13 bases between. The CDR3 length is 13 residues. Germline V CDR1 and CDR2: SQVTM, ANQGSEA. Supplemented by reference TRBV29-1 and TRBJ1-2, the full variable domain reads SAVISQKPSRDICQRGTSLTIQCQVDSQVTMMFWYRQQPGQSLTLIATANQGSEATYESGFVIDKFPISRPNLTFSTLTVSNMSPEDSSIYLCSVVGGAGYGYTFGSGTRLTVV.